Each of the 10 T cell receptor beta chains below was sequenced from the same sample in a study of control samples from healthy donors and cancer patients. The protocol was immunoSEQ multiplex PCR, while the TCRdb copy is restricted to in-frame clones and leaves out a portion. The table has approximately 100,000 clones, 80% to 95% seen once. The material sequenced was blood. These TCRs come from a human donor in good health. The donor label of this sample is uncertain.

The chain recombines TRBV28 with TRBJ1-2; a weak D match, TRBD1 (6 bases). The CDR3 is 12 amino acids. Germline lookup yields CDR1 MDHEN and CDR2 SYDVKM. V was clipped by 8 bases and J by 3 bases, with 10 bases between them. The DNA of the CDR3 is TGTGCCAGCGAGGGGGTGGACTATGGCTACACCTTC. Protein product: CASEGVDYGYTF.

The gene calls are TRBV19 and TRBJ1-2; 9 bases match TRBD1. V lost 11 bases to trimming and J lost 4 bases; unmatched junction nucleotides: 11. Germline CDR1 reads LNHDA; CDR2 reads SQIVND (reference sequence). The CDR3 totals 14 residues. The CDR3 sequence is CASDRGANAYGYTF. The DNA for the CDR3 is TGTGCCTCGGACAGGGGAGCTAATGCCTATGGCTACACCTTC.

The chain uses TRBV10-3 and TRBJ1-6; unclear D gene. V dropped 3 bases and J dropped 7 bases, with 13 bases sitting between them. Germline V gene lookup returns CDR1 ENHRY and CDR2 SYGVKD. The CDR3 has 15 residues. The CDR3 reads CAISEIGSGNSPLHF. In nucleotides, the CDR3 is TGTGCCATCAGTGAAATCGGGTCGGGAAATTCACCCCTCCACTTT.

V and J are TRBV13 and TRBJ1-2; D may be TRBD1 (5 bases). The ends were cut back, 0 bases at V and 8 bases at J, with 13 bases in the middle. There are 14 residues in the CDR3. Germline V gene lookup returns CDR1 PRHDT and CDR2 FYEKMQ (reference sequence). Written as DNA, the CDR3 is TGTGCCAGCAGCTTAGGCCGGGGGTCGCGGGGCTACACCTTC. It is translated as CASSLGRGSRGYTF.

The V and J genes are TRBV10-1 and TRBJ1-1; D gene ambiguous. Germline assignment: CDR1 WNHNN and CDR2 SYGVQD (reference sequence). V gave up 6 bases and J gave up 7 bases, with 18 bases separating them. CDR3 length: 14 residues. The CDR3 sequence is CASSPSKSGHEAFF. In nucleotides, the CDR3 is TGCGCCAGCAGCCCCTCGAAGTCGGGTCATGAAGCTTTCTTT.

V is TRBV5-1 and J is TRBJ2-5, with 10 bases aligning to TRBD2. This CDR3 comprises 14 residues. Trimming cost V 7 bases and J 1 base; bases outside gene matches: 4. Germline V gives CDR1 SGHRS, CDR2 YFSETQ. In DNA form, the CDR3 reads TGCGCCAGCGGGGGGACTAGCGCCCAAGAGACCCAGTACTTC. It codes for CASGGTSAQETQYF.

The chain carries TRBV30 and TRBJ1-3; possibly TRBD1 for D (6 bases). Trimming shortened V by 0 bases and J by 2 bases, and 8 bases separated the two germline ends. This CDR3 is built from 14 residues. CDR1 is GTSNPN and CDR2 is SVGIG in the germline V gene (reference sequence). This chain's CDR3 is CAWSVGGAGNTIYF. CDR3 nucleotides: TGTGCCTGGAGTGTAGGGGGGGCTGGAAACACCATATATTTT.

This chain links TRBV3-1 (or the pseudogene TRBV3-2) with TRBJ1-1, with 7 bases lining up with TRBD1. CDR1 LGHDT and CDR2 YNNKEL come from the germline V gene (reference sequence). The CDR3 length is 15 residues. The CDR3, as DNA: TGTGTCTCTACGCCCCAGGGGGGGAAACACACTGAAGCTTTCTTT. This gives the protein CVSTPQGGKHTEAFF.

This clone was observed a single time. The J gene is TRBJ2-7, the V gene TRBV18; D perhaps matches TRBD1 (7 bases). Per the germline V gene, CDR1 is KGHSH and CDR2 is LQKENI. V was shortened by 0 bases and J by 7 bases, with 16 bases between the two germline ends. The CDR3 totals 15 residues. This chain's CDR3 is CASSPPLTQGREQYF. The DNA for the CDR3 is TGTGCCAGCTCACCACCGTTGACACAGGGGAGGGAGCAGTACTTC.

The CDR3 sequence: CASSQDVRGGPEHSGNTIYF. CDR3 sequence (DNA): TGCGCCAGCAGCCAAGATGTTCGGGGCGGACCCGAGCACTCTGGAAACACCATATATTTT. The chain combines TRBV4-3 with TRBJ1-3, with D possibly matching TRBD1 (5 bases). V lost 0 bases to trimming and J lost 0 bases, with 21 bases between them. The CDR3 covers 20 residues. Per the germline V gene, CDR1 is LGHNA and CDR2 is YSLEER.